The T cell receptor (beta chain) under discussion was sequenced for a study of Graves' ophthalmopathy and Graves' hyperthyroidism (dated by TCRdb to the late 2010s). Context from the whole study: Peripheral blood was collected before any treatment was given, at the time of initial diagnosis. To tell Graves' ophthalmopathy apart from Graves' hyperthyroidism, and to predict which patients would progress to ophthalmopathy, the study relied on TCR beta repertoire signatures. For training and testing, the 110 or so patients in the discovery cohort were randomly divided in a 7:3 ratio. In about 6 hyperthyroidism patients, T-cell repertoires of thyroid tissue and blood were compared. To explore V-J signatures that distinguish ophthalmopathy from hyperthyroidism, a discovery set of under 110 patients was enrolled, made up of 40 to 45 with ophthalmopathy and 57 with stable hyperthyroidism. After sampling, hyperthyroidism patients received methimazole starting at 30 mg daily, and ophthalmopathy patients received high-dose intravenous methylprednisolone. An independent validation cohort comprised about 20 hyperthyroidism patients and roughly 15 patients who later progressed from hyperthyroidism to ophthalmopathy. In total, 135 blood samples were TCR-sequenced: some 43 ophthalmopathy, over 70 hyperthyroidism and some 17 hyperthyroidism-to-ophthalmopathy patients.

A patient counted as having stable hyperthyroidism if there was no progression to ophthalmopathy within 18 months of follow-up. Hyperthyroidism patients were newly diagnosed, were aged 18 to 65 years, and had a disease duration under 2 months. Patients with other autoimmune diseases, uncontrolled infections, pregnancy or lactation were excluded. Diagnosis was based on clinical symptoms, serum thyroxine, TRAb, thyroid ultrasound and orbital computed tomography. Using Ficoll-Paque density gradient centrifugation, PBMCs were isolated from 9 to 10 ml of fresh peripheral blood. Total RNA was extracted using Trizol reagent, and RNA quality was checked on an Agilent 2100 Bioanalyzer. Study-wide findings and limitations: In validation, the model predicted ophthalmopathy progression with roughly 68% sensitivity and roughly 72% specificity; some 13 predicted patients were CT-confirmed with GO in a median of 6.5 months. No statistical method was used to set the sample size in advance, and the investigators knew which group each participant was assigned to. Among expanded thyroid clonotypes with frequency above 0.001, most also showed up in blood, which suggests that blood repertoires may reflect the thyroid immune response. In cross-validation, the 13-signature model distinguished ophthalmopathy from stable hyperthyroidism with 87.88% sensitivity and over 81% specificity, while in the test set the corresponding values were approximately 79% and 70%.

TCR beta CDR3 regions were amplified from RNA transcripts for repertoire sequencing. The first round was an RT-PCR using HTBI primers with the Qiagen OneStep RT-PCR kit, and this first round was followed by a second-round multiplex PCR, then size selection and purification. Sequencing of the libraries was carried out on an Illumina HiSeq2000 in paired-end mode with 100 bp reads. As for the original processing: SOAPnuke was used for read processing, and reads with adapters, uncalled bases, a mean Phred below 15, or no exact constant-primer or identifier match were discarded. COPE v1.2.5 was used to merge high-quality paired reads. Unique nucleotide sequences were defined as clonotypes and aligned to IMGT TRB V, D and J references using MiTCR v1.1. Analysis was restricted to V-J combinations with a frequency above 0.0001, which covered 98% to 99.2% of repertoires. For each V-J combination, a TCR clonal expansion and chaos score was defined as F50 clonal expansion divided by the chaos observed in the TCRdist matrix. Welch's t-statistics and random forest were used to reduce the features to 10 to 15 V-J combinations, which were then used as input to a naive Bayes classifier. The similarity between thyroid and blood repertoires was quantified using the Morisita-Horn index. The public reads were run again by TCRdb, first through fastp at Q25 and then through MiXCR, and only productive beta chains were kept. One record per CDR3 amino acid sequence lists the most common genes and DNA. Clone size and V and J calls follow TCRdb, not the original study. The sample contains approximately 380,000 distinct CDR3 sequences, over 20% of them found a single time. The ten largest clones add up to roughly 3% of the sample.

Inclusive of the bounding cysteine and phenylalanine, the CDR3 is 13 residues long. CDR3 DNA only is kept here, 39 bases in frame from base 1. V loses 2 bases of germline sequence and J loses 3 bases, and the interval between the two ends is 7 bases. CDR1 and CDR2, looked up from the germline V gene, are MNHEY and SVGAGI. A note on this clonotype: This clone's antigen is unknown. No base quality values were provided; no much bigger clone lies one nucleotide off.

Sequencing input: peripheral blood. This TCR derives from a woman between 18 and 29 years old with stable Graves' hyperthyroidism. Donor details come from another sample of the same person, matched by shared clones. The rearrangement joined TRBV6-5 to TRBJ1-1, with the identity of the D gene unclear. The CDR3 protein is CASSYTRDTEAFF. The nucleotide sequence reads TGTGCCAGCAGTTACACGAGAGACACTGAAGCTTTCTTT.